The 32 T cell receptor beta chains below were found in one sample sequenced in a study of cytomegalovirus exposure and HLA in healthy donors. The primer mix had 60 Vbeta and 13 Jbeta primers. TCRdb's copy holds only in-frame clones and misses some; the assay was immunoSEQ multiplex PCR. The sample has roughly 100,000 clones, more than 80% seen once; the top ten hold about 3.9%. The sample comprised PBMCs. The receptors derive from a man between 25 and 39 years old in good health and CMV-seronegative.

The chain uses TRBV2 and TRBJ2-1, with a weak D call TRBD1 (5 bases). Trimming removed 5 bases at V and 0 bases at J, with 14 bases between. The germline gives CDR1 SNHLY, CDR2 FYNNEI. The CDR3 has 16 amino acids. CDR3 sequence: CASSTTETLSYNEQFF. CDR3 nucleotides: TGTGCCAGCAGTACGACAGAGACTCTCTCCTACAATGAGCAGTTCTTC.

The chain links TRBV6-1 to TRBJ2-2, with 9 positions matching TRBD1. Trimming removed 7 bases from V and 6 bases from J; junction bases left unmatched: 3. There are 13 residues in the CDR3. The V gene's germline CDR1 is MNHNS and CDR2 SASEGT. This CDR3 is CASTGTGSGELFF. In DNA form, the CDR3 reads TGTGCCAGCACCGGGACAGGGTCCGGGGAGCTGTTTTTT.

The chain employs TRBV18 and TRBJ1-5, with 9 bases identical to TRBD1. Per the germline V gene, CDR1 is KGHSH and CDR2 is LQKENI. V was clipped by 0 bases and J by 4 bases; unmatched bases: 4. The CDR3 is 16 amino acids. The CDR3 DNA reads as TGTGCCAGCTCACCACCCTCGGGACAGGGAAATCAGCCCCAGCATTTT. This gives the protein CASSPPSGQGNQPQHF. Combining the CDR3 with reference TRBV18 and TRBJ1-5 gives the whole variable domain NAGVMQNPRHLVRRRGQEARLRCSPMKGHSHVYWYRQLPEEGLKFMVYLQKENIIDESGMPKERFSAEFPKEGPSILRIQQVVRGDSAAYFCASSPPSGQGNQPQHFGDGTRLSIL.

The chain combines TRBV10-2 with TRBJ1-3; D is perhaps TRBD1 (6 bases). The V end lost 6 bases, the J end lost 0 bases, and 15 bases lay between the germline ends. Looked up from germline, CDR1 is WSHSY and CDR2 is SAAADI. CDR3 length: 16 residues. CDR3 sequence (DNA): TGCGCCAGCAGGCAGACAGGAACCTCCTCTGGAAACACCATATATTTT. Amino acid sequence: CASRQTGTSSGNTIYF.

This sequence joins TRBV18 and TRBJ1-5; D is unclear. The V and J ends lost 2 bases and 4 bases respectively, with 6 bases between them. This CDR3 comprises 13 residues. Germline loops: CDR1 KGHSH, CDR2 LQKENI. CDR3 sequence: CASSPGSNQPQHF. Written as DNA, the CDR3 is TGTGCCAGCTCACCAGGCAGTAATCAGCCCCAGCATTTT.

This clone was observed a single time. V usage is TRBV28 and J usage is TRBJ2-5, with 9 bases matching TRBD2. The CDR3 is 15 residues long. The V gene end was trimmed by 3 bases and the J gene end by 1 base; junction bases not matched to a gene: 3. Germline CDR1 is MDHEN and CDR2 is SYDVKM. The CDR3 nucleotides read TGTGCCAGCAGTTTGTCTAGCGGGGTCCAAGAGACCCAGTACTTC. Its protein product is CASSLSSGVQETQYF.

This clone was observed a single time. One junction end does not reproduce the germline sequence, and a read error may be involved. J is TRBJ2-5 and V is TRBV5-8; a possible D gene is TRBD1 (5 bases). Looked up from germline, CDR1 is SGHTS and CDR2 is YDEGEE. The CDR3 runs 8 residues. The CDR3 region has the DNA TGTGCCAGCAGCCGCAGGGACTTC. This gives the protein CASSRRDF.

The chain links TRBV28 to TRBJ1-2, with D possibly matching TRBD1 (6 bases). From germline, CDR1 is MDHEN and CDR2 SYDVKM. The V end was cut by 5 bases, the J end by 7 bases, with 11 bases between. The CDR3 extends over 12 amino acids. CDR3 region: CASSDPGVGYTF. DNA of the CDR3: TGTGCCAGCAGTGATCCAGGGGTTGGCTACACCTTC.

The chain joins TRBV7-9 to TRBJ2-1; no definite D call. The CDR3 consists of 12 residues. V was pared by 1 base and J by 8 bases, with 6 bases between. The germline gives CDR1 SEHNR, CDR2 FQNEAQ (reference sequence). CDR3: CASSLELYEQFF. The CDR3 DNA sequence: TGTGCCAGCAGCTTAGAACTATATGAGCAGTTCTTC.

This clone was picked up a small number of times. This specimen includes other DNA sequences encoding the same CDR3. The CDR3 sequence is CASSVAGRTDTQYF. CDR3 coding DNA: TGTGCCAGCAGCGTAGCGGGTCGCACAGATACGCAGTATTTT. V gene TRBV9 combines with J gene TRBJ2-3; D remains unclear. Germline values: CDR1 SGDLS, CDR2 YYNGEE. CDR3 length: 14 amino acids. Trimming removed 0 bases from V and 1 base from J, with 6 bases in between.

The chain employs TRBV6-4 and TRBJ2-3, with D possibly being TRBD1 (6 bases). In germline, CDR1 is MRHNA, CDR2 SNTAGT. V was shortened by 6 bases and J by 0 bases, with 10 bases between the two germline ends. This CDR3 is built from 14 residues. For the CDR3, the DNA is TGTGCCAGCAGCGGGGACACTAGCACAGATACGCAGTATTTT. It yields the protein CASSGDTSTDTQYF.

The chain has TRBV4-1 and TRBJ2-1; 13 bases line up with TRBD2. The V gene end was trimmed by 2 bases and the J gene end by 8 bases; junction bases not matched to a gene: 6. Germline V gene data show CDR1 as MGHRA and CDR2 as YSYEKL. The CDR3 consists of 16 residues. The CDR3 reads CASSQPTSGRKHEQFF. The CDR3 DNA is TGCGCCAGCAGCCAACCGACTAGCGGGAGGAAACATGAGCAGTTCTTC.

The chain uses TRBV29-1 and TRBJ2-7, with 10 bases aligning to TRBD2. V shed 7 bases and J 4 bases; nucleotides not matched to a gene: 4. The length of the CDR3 is 12 residues. Germline values: CDR1 SQVTM, CDR2 ANQGSEA. CDR3 in amino acids: CSALTSGYEQYF. In DNA form, the CDR3 reads TGCAGCGCGTTGACTAGCGGGTACGAGCAGTACTTC.

The chain couples TRBV27 to TRBJ1-2; D may be TRBD1 (5 bases). The germline gives CDR1 MNHEY, CDR2 SMNVEV (reference sequence). V was cut by 5 bases and J by 4 bases, with 14 bases left in between. The CDR3 length is 14 residues. The CDR3 nucleotides are TGTGCCAGCAGTCGGGGGGATGGATCCTATGGCTACACCTTC. It specifies CASSRGDGSYGYTF.

The CDR3 DNA is TGTGCCCGGGGTGGGGGACAGGGTTGGAGCACCGGGGAGCTGTTTTTT. Its translation: CARGGGQGWSTGELFF. The chain links TRBV30 to TRBJ2-2, with 9 bases lining up with TRBD1. Germline V CDR1 and CDR2: GTSNPN, SVGIG (reference sequence). J gave up 4 bases and V 8 bases, and 14 bases lay outside the gene matches. CDR3 size: 16 residues.

For the CDR3, the DNA is TGTGCCAGCAGCAAGCTAGCGGGCTACACAGATACGCAGTATTTT. Translating gives CASSKLAGYTDTQYF. J is TRBJ2-3 and V is TRBV7-6; 8 bases are shared with TRBD2. The length of the CDR3 is 15 residues. Trimming took 5 bases from V and 2 from J; bases not matched to a gene: 6. Germline values: CDR1 SGHVS, CDR2 FNYEAQ.

The chain uses TRBV19 and TRBJ1-2, with a possible D match to TRBD1 (6 bases). V was trimmed by 7 bases and J by 3 bases, leaving 18 bases between them. From germline, CDR1 is LNHDA and CDR2 SQIVND (reference sequence). The length of the CDR3 is 15 residues. The chain's CDR3 is CASTKQGEGDYGYTF. DNA of the CDR3: TGTGCCAGTACCAAACAGGGCGAGGGAGACTATGGCTACACCTTC.

This chain joins TRBV15 and TRBJ1-4; D not certain. The CDR3 is made up of 12 amino acids. Per germline, CDR1 LNHNV and CDR2 YYDKDF (reference sequence). V lost 7 bases and J lost 0, with 3 bases in between. The CDR3 reads CATTATNEKLFF. The CDR3 nucleotides read TGTGCCACCACGGCAACTAATGAAAAACTGTTTTTT.

The rearrangement joins TRBV5-1 to TRBJ2-2; 10 bases match TRBD2. V was pared by 4 bases and J by 6 bases, with 9 bases of the junction left unmatched. The CDR3 runs 16 residues. Germline V gene lookup returns CDR1 SGHRS and CDR2 YFSETQ. The CDR3 DNA reads as TGCGCCAGCAGCCCCTCTAGCGGGGGCTTCCCCGGGGAGCTGTTTTTT. This gives the protein CASSPSSGGFPGELFF.

The V call is TRBV15, the J call TRBJ1-5; D remains ambiguous. CDR1 is LNHNV and CDR2 is YYDKDF in the germline V gene (reference sequence). The CDR3 has 16 residues. V was cut by 1 base and J by 4 bases, with 14 bases left in between. This chain's CDR3 is CATSRAARLYNQPQHF. CDR3 in DNA: TGTGCCACCAGCAGAGCGGCCAGACTCTATAATCAGCCCCAGCATTTT.

The rearrangement links TRBV7-6 to TRBJ2-7, with a tentative D call TRBD2 (6 bases). V lost 5 bases and J 0 bases, leaving 11 bases between the germline ends. The CDR3 consists of 14 residues. Germline V gene sequence: CDR1 SGHVS, CDR2 FNYEAQ. The CDR3: CASSRLVGSYEQYF. CDR3 DNA sequence: TGTGCCAGCAGCCGACTAGTGGGCTCCTACGAGCAGTACTTC.

The rearrangement joins TRBV9 to TRBJ2-7; 9 bases map to TRBD1. The V and J ends lost 0 bases and 3 bases, in that order; junction bases with no gene match: 4. This CDR3 is 15 amino acids long. In germline, CDR1 is SGDLS, CDR2 YYNGEE. The CDR3 sequence: CASSVGDRDYYEQYF. For the CDR3, the DNA is TGTGCCAGCAGCGTAGGGGACAGGGATTACTACGAGCAGTACTTC. Complete variable domain (other parts from reference TRBV9 and TRBJ2-7): DSGVTQTPKHLITATGQRVTLRCSPRSGDLSVYWYQQSLDQGLQFLIQYYNGEERAKGNILERFSAQQFPDLHSELNLSSLELGDSALYFCASSVGDRDYYEQYFGPGTRLTVT.

This chain uses TRBV9 with TRBJ2-4, with TRBD1 matching 9 bases. After removal of 3 bases from V and 8 bases from J, the junction contained 15 bases not matched to a gene. Germline lookup yields CDR1 SGDLS and CDR2 YYNGEE. The CDR3 is made up of 17 amino acids. The CDR3 is CASSAGVRGQGTDIQYF. The CDR3 coding sequence is TGTGCCAGCAGCGCGGGTGTCCGGGGACAGGGCACGGACATTCAGTACTTC. The full variable domain, with the rest looked up from reference TRBV9 and TRBJ2-4, is DSGVTQTPKHLITATGQRVTLRCSPRSGDLSVYWYQQSLDQGLQFLIQYYNGEERAKGNILERFSAQQFPDLHSELNLSSLELGDSALYFCASSAGVRGQGTDIQYFGAGTRLSVL.

Turning to this clone: The same CDR3 is also encoded by other DNA sequences in this sample. This sequence joins TRBV28 and TRBJ1-2; the D gene is possibly TRBD1 (6 bases). The germline V gene encodes CDR1 MDHEN and CDR2 SYDVKM. CDR3 length: 12 amino acids. The V end lost 3 bases, the J end lost 5 bases, and 7 bases lay between the germline ends. The CDR3 DNA is TGTGCCAGCAGTTTTAGGGGGTATGGCTACACCTTC. This translates into CASSFRGYGYTF.

The rearrangement joins TRBV6-5 to TRBJ2-7, with a tentative D call TRBD2 (6 bases). Germline CDR1 reads MNHEY; CDR2 reads SVGAGI. This CDR3 region has 16 residues. V was shortened by 0 bases and J by 3 bases, with 15 bases between the two germline ends. In DNA, the CDR3 is TGTGCCAGCAGTTACTCGTGGGGGGAATCCAGCTACGAGCAGTACTTC. It yields the protein CASSYSWGESSYEQYF.

The J gene is TRBJ2-2, the V gene TRBV2; no reliable D call. Between the trimmed V and J ends, which lost 6 bases and 3 bases, there was a span of 8 bases. This CDR3 spans 13 amino acids. Germline V gives CDR1 SNHLY, CDR2 FYNNEI. The DNA for the CDR3 is TGTGCCAGCAGGGCCCGGGACACCGGGGAGCTGTTTTTT. Amino acids: CASRARDTGELFF.

This clone has a handful of counts. The chain uses TRBV6-1 and TRBJ2-7; TRBD1 matches 10 bases. The CDR3 covers 18 residues. Germline V lookup: CDR1 MNHNS, CDR2 SASEGT. V gave up 4 bases and J gave up 0 bases; unmatched junction bases: 12. As DNA, the CDR3 is TGTGCCAGCAGTGTCGACAGGGGGCAGAAAAGTAGCTCCTACGAGCAGTACTTC. Amino acids: CASSVDRGQKSSSYEQYF.

V usage is TRBV10-2 and J usage is TRBJ2-3; 14 positions agree with TRBD2. Germline loops: CDR1 WSHSY, CDR2 SAAADI. The CDR3 sequence is 17 residues long. J lost 8 bases, V lost 7 bases, and 14 bases had no gene match. The CDR3 loop reads CASIAQRLAGGPATQYF. The CDR3 DNA is TGCGCCAGCATCGCCCAACGACTAGCGGGGGGGCCTGCTACGCAGTATTTT.

V gene TRBV6-6 combines with J gene TRBJ1-3; D is uncertain. Germline values: CDR1 MNHNY, CDR2 SVGAGI (reference sequence). The CDR3 contains 12 residues. Trimming shortened V by 2 bases and J by 7 bases, and 6 bases separated the two germline ends. CDR3 nucleotides: TGTGCCAGCAGTTACGTCGTTAACACCATATATTTT. As protein: CASSYVVNTIYF.

The J gene is TRBJ1-1, the V gene TRBV2; D is ambiguous. The CDR3 has 16 amino acids. Germline CDR1 is SNHLY and CDR2 is FYNNEI. V was shortened by 3 bases and J by 5 bases, with 19 bases between the two germline ends. The CDR3 sequence is CASSESLGRQSTEAFF. The CDR3 bases are TGTGCCAGCAGTGAGTCTTTGGGCAGGCAATCGACTGAAGCTTTCTTT.

V gene TRBV27 combines with J gene TRBJ2-7; 7 bases agree with TRBD1. Germline CDR1 is MNHEY and CDR2 is SMNVEV (reference sequence). CDR3 length equals 15 residues. The V segment lost 0 bases and the J segment 4 bases; nucleotides outside the gene matches: 6. CDR3 amino acids: CASSLSDTGEYEQYF. The CDR3 DNA reads TGTGCCAGCAGTTTATCGGATACAGGGGAATACGAGCAGTACTTC.

V gene TRBV9 combines with J gene TRBJ1-2, with 9 bases lining up with TRBD1. J lost 3 bases, V lost 3 bases, and 9 bases had no gene match. The CDR3 totals 16 residues. From germline, CDR1 is SGDLS and CDR2 YYNGEE. The CDR3 DNA is TGTGCCAGCAGCGGAAACCGGGACAGGGAGTACTATGGCTACACCTTC. It is translated as CASSGNRDREYYGYTF.